This is a list of T cell receptor beta chains from one sample in a study of PD-1 blockade in classical Hodgkin lymphoma. Clones were sequenced by immunoSEQ multiplex PCR, and TCRdb holds only the in-frame ones, with some missing. The repertoire includes about 97,000 clones, around four fifths of them detected once, and 9% to 15% sits in the top ten. This specimen was peripheral blood mononuclear cells (PBMCs), taken at baseline. Receptor source: a human donor with classical Hodgkin lymphoma. Each CDR3 is given with its conserved first and last residue. Fields, in order: J gene, D gene, clone size, V gene, CDR3 protein, CDR3 DNA. The D gene is left open where the match is weak. Expanded clones are given a class, and other clones once, few, many or no size at all.

j_call: TRBJ1-4; d_call: TRBD1; clone_size: NA; v_call: TRBV5-1; cdr3_aa: CASSSSPGQSNEKLFF; cdr3_nt: TGCGCCAGCAGCTCCAGCCCGGGACAGAGTAATGAAAAACTGTTTTTT
j_call: TRBJ2-7; d_call: NA; clone_size: NA; v_call: TRBV5-4; cdr3_aa: CASSLEIEPNFGEQYF; cdr3_nt: TGTGCCAGCAGCTTGGAGATAGAACCGAATTTTGGCGAGCAGTACTTC
j_call: TRBJ2-7; d_call: NA; clone_size: NA; v_call: TRBV7-3; cdr3_aa: CASSTDGSSYEQYF; cdr3_nt: TGTGCCAGCAGCACCGACGGGAGCTCCTACGAGCAGTACTTC
j_call: TRBJ2-7; d_call: NA; clone_size: NA; v_call: TRBV6-6; cdr3_aa: CATRPAGQGSDEQYF; cdr3_nt: TGTGCCACTCGCCCCGCCGGGCAGGGGAGCGACGAGCAGTACTTC
j_call: TRBJ2-2; d_call: NA; clone_size: NA; v_call: TRBV9; cdr3_aa: CASSVGDGHTGELFF; cdr3_nt: TGTGCCAGCAGCGTAGGTGACGGACACACCGGGGAGCTGTTTTTT
j_call: TRBJ2-7; d_call: NA; clone_size: NA; v_call: TRBV11-2; cdr3_aa: CASSLEGPGASYEQYF; cdr3_nt: TGTGCCAGCAGCTTAGAGGGACCCGGTGCGTCCTACGAGCAGTACTTC
j_call: TRBJ2-3; d_call: NA; clone_size: once; v_call: TRBV9; cdr3_aa: CASSVTRTADTQYF; cdr3_nt: TGTGCCAGCAGCGTAACTCGAACGGCCGATACGCAGTATTTT
j_call: TRBJ1-3; d_call: NA; clone_size: NA; v_call: TRBV7-9; cdr3_aa: CASSLEPVASGNTIYF; cdr3_nt: TGTGCCAGCAGCTTAGAGCCAGTAGCCTCTGGAAACACCATATATTTT
j_call: TRBJ1-1; d_call: NA; clone_size: few; v_call: TRBV13; cdr3_aa: CASSLTLDSPNTEAFF; cdr3_nt: TGTGCCAGCAGCTTAACCCTAGACAGCCCAAACACTGAAGCTTTCTTT
j_call: TRBJ2-1; d_call: TRBD2; clone_size: NA; v_call: TRBV18; cdr3_aa: CASSPIRAGGSYNEQFF; cdr3_nt: TGTGCCAGCTCACCTATCCGAGCGGGAGGTTCCTACAATGAGCAGTTCTTC
j_call: TRBJ2-1; d_call: NA; clone_size: once; v_call: TRBV6-5; cdr3_aa: CASSRASAYNEQFF; cdr3_nt: TGTGCCAGCAGTCGGGCTAGCGCTTACAATGAGCAGTTCTTC
j_call: TRBJ2-1; d_call: NA; clone_size: NA; v_call: TRBV5-5; cdr3_aa: CASSLARGGIDEQFF; cdr3_nt: TGTGCCAGCAGCTTGGCCAGGGGTGGAATAGATGAGCAGTTCTTC
j_call: TRBJ2-1; d_call: NA; clone_size: NA; v_call: TRBV19; cdr3_aa: CASSTQQYNEQFF; cdr3_nt: TGTGCCAGTAGTACCCAACAGTACAATGAGCAGTTCTTC
j_call: TRBJ1-1; d_call: TRBD1; clone_size: NA; v_call: TRBV7-9; cdr3_aa: CASSLTGRVGMNTEAFF; cdr3_nt: TGTGCCAGCAGCCTGACAGGGAGGGTGGGCATGAACACTGAAGCTTTCTTT
j_call: TRBJ2-2; d_call: TRBD2; clone_size: NA; v_call: TRBV4-3; cdr3_aa: CASSQGLAAGGGELFF; cdr3_nt: TGCGCCAGCAGCCAAGGTCTAGCGGCTGGCGGCGGGGAGCTGTTTTTT
j_call: TRBJ2-5; d_call: NA; clone_size: NA; v_call: TRBV19; cdr3_aa: CASSFLAMETQYF; cdr3_nt: TGTGCCAGTAGTTTCCTAGCGATGGAGACCCAGTACTTC
j_call: TRBJ2-7; d_call: NA; clone_size: few; v_call: TRBV10-1; cdr3_aa: CASTGQLPYEQYF; cdr3_nt: TGCGCCAGCACGGGGCAGCTCCCCTACGAGCAGTACTTC
j_call: TRBJ1-2; d_call: TRBD1; clone_size: NA; v_call: TRBV30; cdr3_aa: CAWRTGRDGYTF; cdr3_nt: TGTGCCTGGAGGACAGGGCGAGATGGCTACACCTTC
j_call: TRBJ1-2; d_call: NA; clone_size: NA; v_call: TRBV30; cdr3_aa: CAWRKRQENYGYTF; cdr3_nt: TGTGCCTGGAGGAAACGACAGGAGAACTATGGCTACACCTTC
j_call: TRBJ2-7; d_call: NA; clone_size: NA; v_call: TRBV18; cdr3_aa: CASSPPTSLEQYF; cdr3_nt: TGTGCCAGCTCACCACCGACTAGTTTAGAGCAGTACTTC
j_call: TRBJ1-3; d_call: TRBD1; clone_size: once; v_call: TRBV7-2; cdr3_aa: CASSVGGQGAVGNTIYF; cdr3_nt: TGTGCCAGCAGCGTAGGGGGACAGGGGGCTGTTGGAAACACCATATATTTT
j_call: TRBJ1-2; d_call: NA; clone_size: NA; v_call: TRBV7-8; cdr3_aa: CASSSGVNYGYTF; cdr3_nt: TGTGCCAGCAGCTCGGGGGTTAACTATGGCTACACCTTC
j_call: TRBJ2-5; d_call: NA; clone_size: few; v_call: TRBV18; cdr3_aa: CASSPPGEEETQYF; cdr3_nt: TGTGCCAGCTCACCGCCAGGGGAAGAGGAGACCCAGTACTTC
j_call: TRBJ1-2; d_call: NA; clone_size: NA; v_call: TRBV19; cdr3_aa: CASSPVAGGAWRGYTF; cdr3_nt: TGTGCCAGTAGCCCGGTGGCGGGGGGCGCATGGCGTGGCTACACCTTC